Given below is one T cell receptor (beta chain) in context. This sample was included in a study of neoadjuvant anti-PD-1 for oral cavity cancer. Profiling relied on immunoSEQ multiplex PCR, and the TCRdb table lists in-frame clones only, not all of them. This repertoire shows about 80,000 clones, less than 85% found once; its top ten account for 3.1%. Blood cells were analyzed directly, without culture or expansion. The CDR3 consists of 15 residues. Germline V gene data show CDR1 as MNHEY and CDR2 as SMNVEV (reference sequence). Trimming removed 11 bases from V and 3 bases from J; junction bases left unmatched: 11.

The chain recombines TRBV27 with TRBJ2-2, with 8 nucleotides matching TRBD1. Sample: PBMCs, taken before nivolumab (anti-PD-1) treatment. The TCR originated in a person aged 35-79 years with oral cavity squamous cell carcinoma. The CDR3 nucleotides read TGTGCCTCAAGCCAGGGGGCTATGTACACCGGGGAGCTGTTTTTT. Translating gives CASSQGAMYTGELFF.